Each of the 11 T cell receptor beta chains below was sequenced from the same sample in a study of cytomegalovirus exposure and HLA in healthy donors (dated by TCRdb to 2016 to 2017). Preparation of the library involved the immunoSEQ multiplex PCR assay. A mixture of 60 forward primers for TCR Vbeta segments and 13 reverse primers for TCR Jbeta segments was used in the multiplex PCR. TCRdb retrieved this table from immuneACCESS and kept in-frame rearrangements only. Not all clones are present; in checked studies, unresolved V genes account for under half, and no reason is known for the remainder. The table for this sample lists around 190,000 clones; about 80% of them were counted only once. 1.5% to 2% of the sample lies in the top ten. What was sequenced was PBMCs. Source of these receptors: a young man in good health and CMV-seronegative.

The DNA of the CDR3 is TGTGCCAGTAGTATACCCGAACTTGCGGGAGGGGTCGGGGAGCTGTTTTTT. It translates to CASSIPELAGGVGELFF. The chain uses TRBV19 and TRBJ2-2; 9 bases align to TRBD2. The V gene's germline CDR1 is LNHDA and CDR2 SQIVND (reference sequence). This CDR3 is built from 17 residues. V shed 2 bases, J shed 7 bases, and the junction held 11 bases outside the gene matches.

The CDR3 bases are TGTGCCAGCTGGGCCGGGAGGGCCGGGACCGGGGAGCTGTTTTTT. This gives the protein CASWAGRAGTGELFF. This chain connects TRBV6-4 to TRBJ2-2, with TRBD2 identical over 8 bases. Germline lookup yields CDR1 MRHNA and CDR2 SNTAGT. The V and J ends lost 8 bases and 5 bases, in that order; junction bases with no gene match: 10. The CDR3 loop spans 15 amino acids.

This clone was observed a few times. The J gene is TRBJ1-1, the V gene TRBV7-3; 7 bases map to TRBD1. The CDR3 is 13 amino acids. Unmatched junction bases numbered 6, after V lost 6 bases and J lost 5 bases. CDR1 is SGHTA, CDR2 FQGTGA, per germline. This chain's CDR3 is CASSLTGRTEAFF. The CDR3, as DNA: TGTGCCAGCAGTTTGACAGGGCGGACTGAAGCTTTCTTT.

The rearrangement links TRBV5-1 to TRBJ1-5, with 7 bases aligning to TRBD1. V lost 4 bases and J lost 4; bases outside the gene matches: 8. The CDR3 consists of 15 residues. CDR1 is SGHRS, CDR2 YFSETQ, per germline. The CDR3 sequence is CASSLRTGGNQPQHF. The DNA for the CDR3 is TGCGCCAGCAGCCTCCGGACAGGCGGAAATCAGCCCCAGCATTTT.

The count of this clone is one. The chain has TRBV10-2 and TRBJ1-2, with D uncertain. CDR1 and CDR2 from the germline V gene are WSHSY and SAAADI. Trimming took 3 bases from V and 0 from J, leaving 11 bases between them. This CDR3 has 15 residues. This CDR3 reads CASSDYSGSNYGYTF. The DNA for the CDR3 is TGCGCCAGCAGTGATTATTCGGGATCTAACTATGGCTACACCTTC.

The V and J genes are TRBV7-9 and TRBJ2-1, with a weak D call TRBD2 (5 bases). Germline V lookup: CDR1 SEHNR, CDR2 FQNEAQ (reference sequence). The CDR3 sequence is 12 residues long. Trimming shortened V by 5 bases and J by 5 bases, and 7 bases separated the two germline ends. This chain's CDR3 is CASSRGHNEQFF. As DNA, the CDR3 is TGTGCCAGCAGCCGCGGGCACAATGAGCAGTTCTTC.

The rearrangement joins TRBV4-1 to TRBJ2-7; 8 bases align to TRBD1. J gave up 4 bases and V 0 bases, and 5 bases lay outside the gene matches. CDR3 length: 15 amino acids. Germline V gene data show CDR1 as MGHRA and CDR2 as YSYEKL. CDR3 nucleotide sequence: TGCGCCAGCAGCCAAGACGTCAGGGGGCTTTACGAGCAGTACTTC. As protein: CASSQDVRGLYEQYF.

This chain uses TRBV13 with TRBJ2-1; TRBD2 agrees at 11 bases. CDR1 is PRHDT, CDR2 FYEKMQ, per germline (reference sequence). The CDR3 contains 15 residues. V was pared by 5 bases and J by 5 bases, with 5 bases of the junction left unmatched. CDR3 bases: TGTGCCAGCAGCCCGACTAGCGGGAAGGACAATGAGCAGTTCTTC. It translates to CASSPTSGKDNEQFF.

The J gene is TRBJ2-1, the V gene TRBV27; TRBD2 matches at 11 bases. V was pared by 2 bases and J by 4 bases, with 1 base of the junction left unmatched. Per germline, CDR1 MNHEY and CDR2 SMNVEV (reference sequence). CDR3 size: 15 residues. CDR3 residues: CASSLTSGSYNEQFF. The CDR3 DNA is TGTGCCAGCAGTTTAACTAGCGGGAGTTACAATGAGCAGTTCTTC.

The genes are TRBV9 and TRBJ1-1; 8 bases map to TRBD1. Germline V gene data show CDR1 as SGDLS and CDR2 as YYNGEE. The CDR3 is made up of 15 amino acids. V lost 4 bases, J lost 3 bases, and 8 bases stayed unmatched. The CDR3 here is CASSPDRGWDTEAFF. CDR3 nucleotides: TGTGCCAGCAGCCCTGACAGGGGTTGGGACACTGAAGCTTTCTTT.

The chain is built from TRBV5-1 and TRBJ1-2; 9 nucleotides line up with TRBD1. The CDR3 contains 14 residues. From germline, CDR1 is SGHRS and CDR2 YFSETQ. With 4 bases clipped from V and 7 bases from J, the junction kept 8 bases outside the gene matches. In DNA form, the CDR3 reads TGCGCCAGCAGCCCTCCGGGACAGGGCTCTGGCTACACCTTC. The encoded protein is CASSPPGQGSGYTF.